These T cell receptor beta chains were read from a single sample in a study of T cell responses to AZD1222 COVID-19 vaccine. This table comes from immunoSEQ multiplex PCR, and its TCRdb copy is limited to in-frame clones, with some not included. Altogether under 200,000 clones are present, just over 90% being singletons, with the ten largest covering approximately 4%. Specimen: peripheral blood, collected 28 days after the second dose of the MenACWY control vaccine. These receptor sequences come from an adult who received the MenACWY meningococcal vaccine as a control. Each CDR3 is given with its conserved first and last residue. Fields, in order: CDR3 length, V gene, D gene, CDR3 protein. D genes are given only for firm matches.

>16|TRBV27|TRBD1
CASNTVGQLSTYEQYF
>14|TRBV6-5|.
CASSSPDPGTEAFF
>11|TRBV11-2|.
CASSLVSRRIF
>14|TRBV11-3|.
CASSLMGRNEKLFF
>15|TRBV5-1|TRBD2
CASSLASGREETQYF
>15|TRBV7-9|TRBD1
CASSLLTGGHTEAFF
>13|TRBV30|TRBD1
CAWSGQGNQPQHF
>15|TRBV2|.
CASSERRGSTGELFF
>12|TRBV5-6|.
CASSFQSYEQYF
>15|TRBV7-8|.
CASSLWMRGSGELFF
>13|TRBV4-3|.
CASSQTSTAGYTF
>16|TRBV7-2|TRBD1
CASSPRTGRSHYEQYF
>16|TRBV14|TRBD1
CASSGYDRAGANVLTF
>16|TRBV3-1/TRBV3-2|.
CASSRTRGGTNEKLFF
>12|TRBV19|.
CATRPDTGELFF
>12|TRBV7-6|.
CASSLRRGELFF
>12|TRBV28|TRBD1
CASSLTGGRVLW
>17|TRBV25-1|TRBD1
CASSGGQGTSYNSPLHF
>12|TRBV30|TRBD1
CAWGTGRGEQYF
>15|TRBV7-3|TRBD2
CASSFMGGFYNEQFF
>15|TRBV19|TRBD2
CASTFSGGNTGELFF
>12|TRBV27|.
CASSRRPDTQYF
>14|TRBV1|.
CTTEWQRVGTEAFF
>13|TRBV5-1|.
CASSLDMGPEQYF
>13|TRBV10-3|.
CAISEIRGLEQYF
>16|TRBV9|TRBD1
CASSVGGQGVDEKLFF
>16|TRBV6-5|.
CASSYSVQPTNYGYTF
>17|TRBV11-3|TRBD2
CASSLFWTSRKTDTQYF
>14|TRBV9|.
CASSVGGSHNEQFF
>19|TRBV11-3|TRBD1
CASSLGGQGTPRSNQPQHF
>12|TRBV29-1|TRBD1
CSVGQGLGEQFF
>15|TRBV18|TRBD1
CASSPRTGGAYEQYF
>14|TRBV19|.
CASNRWGSGNTIYF
>20|TRBV28|.
CASSLSTARTLLTTNEKLFF
>13|TRBV10-2|.
CASRATVESGYTF
>16|TRBV6-5|.
CASSYSGQAPWDEQFF
>14|TRBV30|.
CAWSGGNSGNTIYF
>15|TRBV20-1|TRBD1
CSASEVGQGGYGYTF
>16|TRBV18|.
CASSPGGIPQTDTQYF
>15|TRBV12-5|.
CASATALGIQETQYF
>15|TRBV19|TRBD1
CASSIGGDRAGEQFF
>14|TRBV18|.
CASSPKDGSYEQYF
>15|TRBV30|.
CAWSVGVGDTDTQYF
>16|TRBV5-1|.
CASSLALGRAGNTIYF
>16|TRBV18|.
CASSPPRRVKNTEAFF
>15|TRBV7-3|.
CASSLGGAPTDTQYF
>16|TRBV28|TRBD1
CASSSAGQGPYNEQFF
>15|TRBV5-6|TRBD2
CASSLILAGGNEQFF
>13|TRBV27|TRBD2
CASSLGGTDEQFF
>11|TRBV13|.
CASSSRYEQYF
>14|TRBV5-1|.
CASSPRIENTEAFF
>14|TRBV14|.
CASSQGVGFYEQYF